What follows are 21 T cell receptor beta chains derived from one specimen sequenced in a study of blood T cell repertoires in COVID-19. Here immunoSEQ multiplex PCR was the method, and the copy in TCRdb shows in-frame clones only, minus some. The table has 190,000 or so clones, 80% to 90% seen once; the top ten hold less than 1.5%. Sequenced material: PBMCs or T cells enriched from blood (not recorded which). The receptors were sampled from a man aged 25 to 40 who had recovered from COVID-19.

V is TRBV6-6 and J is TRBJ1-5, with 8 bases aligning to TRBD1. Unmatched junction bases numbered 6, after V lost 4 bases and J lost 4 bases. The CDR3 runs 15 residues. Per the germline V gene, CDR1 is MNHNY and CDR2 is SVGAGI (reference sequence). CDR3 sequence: CASSSPDRGNQPQHF. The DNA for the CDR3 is TGTGCCAGCAGTTCGCCCGACAGGGGAAATCAGCCCCAGCATTTT.

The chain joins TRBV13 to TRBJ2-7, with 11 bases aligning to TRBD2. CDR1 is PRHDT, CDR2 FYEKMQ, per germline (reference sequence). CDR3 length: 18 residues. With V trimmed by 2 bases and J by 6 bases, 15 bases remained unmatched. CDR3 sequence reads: CASSLSSPKASGRLEQYF. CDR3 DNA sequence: TGTGCCAGCAGCTTAAGCAGCCCCAAGGCTAGCGGGAGGCTCGAGCAGTACTTC. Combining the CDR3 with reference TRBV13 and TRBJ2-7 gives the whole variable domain AAGVIQSPRHLIKEKRETATLKCYPIPRHDTVYWYQQGPGQDPQFLISFYEKMQSDKGSIPDRFSAQQFSDYHSELNMSSLELGDSALYFCASSLSSPKASGRLEQYFGPGTRLTVT.

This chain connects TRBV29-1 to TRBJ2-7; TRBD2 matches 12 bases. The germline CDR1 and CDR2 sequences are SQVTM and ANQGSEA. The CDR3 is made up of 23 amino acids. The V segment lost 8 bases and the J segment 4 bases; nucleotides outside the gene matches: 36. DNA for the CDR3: TGCAGCCCCCTGAGGCCCCGTGAAGCCCCGCTGGACAGCCGGACTAGCGGGGAATACGAGCAGTACTTC. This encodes CSPLRPREAPLDSRTSGEYEQYF.

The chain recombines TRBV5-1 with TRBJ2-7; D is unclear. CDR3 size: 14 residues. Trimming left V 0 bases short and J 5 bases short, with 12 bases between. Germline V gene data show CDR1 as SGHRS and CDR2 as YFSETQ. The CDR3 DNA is TGCGCCAGCAGCTTGGAGATAGGAGTGGACGAGCAGTACTTC. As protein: CASSLEIGVDEQYF.

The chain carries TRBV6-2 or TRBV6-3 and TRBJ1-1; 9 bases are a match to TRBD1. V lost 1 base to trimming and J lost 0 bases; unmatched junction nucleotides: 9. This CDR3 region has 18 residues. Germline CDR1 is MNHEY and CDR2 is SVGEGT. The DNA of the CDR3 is TGTGCCAGCAGTTACTTGACCGGGACAGGGCTCTTGAACACTGAAGCTTTCTTT. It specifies CASSYLTGTGLLNTEAFF.

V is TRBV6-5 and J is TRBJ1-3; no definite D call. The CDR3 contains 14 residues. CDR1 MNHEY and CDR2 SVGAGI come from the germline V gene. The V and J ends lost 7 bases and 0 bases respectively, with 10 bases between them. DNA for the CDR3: TGTGCCAGCAACCCCGCCAGCTCTGGAAACACCATATATTTT. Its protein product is CASNPASSGNTIYF.

The CDR3 is CARRTGGWDEKLFF. Here the CDR3 DNA reads TGTGCCAGGCGGACAGGGGGGTGGGATGAAAAACTGTTTTTT. V usage is TRBV6-8 and J usage is TRBJ1-4; 10 bases agree with TRBD1. The V and J ends lost 9 bases and 6 bases, in that order; junction bases with no gene match: 7. CDR3 size: 14 residues. Germline V lookup: CDR1 MNHGY, CDR2 SAAAGT.

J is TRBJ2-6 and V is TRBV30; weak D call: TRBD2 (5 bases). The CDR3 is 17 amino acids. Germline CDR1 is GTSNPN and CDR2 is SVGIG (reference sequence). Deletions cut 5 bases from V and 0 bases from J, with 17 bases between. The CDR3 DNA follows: TGTGCCTGGTGCTGTTTAGAGGGAAGCTCTGGGGCCAACGTCCTGACTTTC. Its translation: CAWCCLEGSSGANVLTF. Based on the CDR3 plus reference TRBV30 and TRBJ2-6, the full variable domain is SQTIHQWPATLVQPVGSPLSLECTVEGTSNPNLYWYRQAAGRGLQLLFYSVGIGQISSEVPQNLSASRPQDRQFILSSKKLLLSDSGFYLCAWCCLEGSSGANVLTFGAGSRLTVL.

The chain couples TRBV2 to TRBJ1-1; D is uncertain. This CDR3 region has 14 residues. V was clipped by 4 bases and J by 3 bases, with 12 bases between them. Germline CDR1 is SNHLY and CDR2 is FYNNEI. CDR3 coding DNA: TGTGCCAGCAGTGGCTCTCGGAGCGACACTGAAGCTTTCTTT. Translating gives CASSGSRSDTEAFF.

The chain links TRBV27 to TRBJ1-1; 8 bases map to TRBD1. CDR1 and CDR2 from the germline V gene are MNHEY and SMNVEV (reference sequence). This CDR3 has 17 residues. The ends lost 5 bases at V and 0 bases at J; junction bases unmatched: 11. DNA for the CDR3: TGTGCCAGCAGTCATCTGAGACAGGGGTTTATGAACACTGAAGCTTTCTTT. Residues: CASSHLRQGFMNTEAFF.

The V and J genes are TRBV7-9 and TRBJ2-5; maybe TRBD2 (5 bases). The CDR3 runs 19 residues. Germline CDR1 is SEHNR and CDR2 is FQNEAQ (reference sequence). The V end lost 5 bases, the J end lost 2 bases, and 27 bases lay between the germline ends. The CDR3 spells CASSRARVARPPGQETQYF. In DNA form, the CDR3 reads TGTGCCAGCAGCCGTGCGAGAGTAGCGAGACCCCCCGGGCAAGAGACCCAGTACTTC. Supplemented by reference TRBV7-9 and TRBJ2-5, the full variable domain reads DTGVSQNPRHKITKRGQNVTFRCDPISEHNRLYWYRQTLGQGPEFLTYFQNEAQLEKSRLLSDRFSAERPKGSFSTLEIQRTEQGDSAMYLCASSRARVARPPGQETQYFGPGTRLLVL.

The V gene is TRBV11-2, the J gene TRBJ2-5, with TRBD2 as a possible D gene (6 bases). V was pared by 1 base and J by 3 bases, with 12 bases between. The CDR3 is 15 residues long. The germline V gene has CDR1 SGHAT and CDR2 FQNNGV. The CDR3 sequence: CASSLAFAGKETQYF. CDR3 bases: TGTGCCAGCAGCTTAGCGTTTGCGGGAAAAGAGACCCAGTACTTC. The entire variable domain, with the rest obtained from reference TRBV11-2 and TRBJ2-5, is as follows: EAGVAQSPRYKIIEKRQSVAFWCNPISGHATLYWYQQILGQGPKLLIQFQNNGVVDDSQLPKDRFSAERLKGVDSTLKIQPAKLEDSAVYLCASSLAFAGKETQYFGPGTRLLVL.

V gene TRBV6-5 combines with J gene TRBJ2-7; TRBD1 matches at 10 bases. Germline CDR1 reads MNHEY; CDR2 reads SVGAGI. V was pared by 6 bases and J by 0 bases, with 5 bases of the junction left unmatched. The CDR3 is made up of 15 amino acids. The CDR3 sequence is CASRYRDRGSYEQYF. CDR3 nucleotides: TGTGCCAGCAGATATCGGGACAGGGGCTCCTACGAGCAGTACTTC.

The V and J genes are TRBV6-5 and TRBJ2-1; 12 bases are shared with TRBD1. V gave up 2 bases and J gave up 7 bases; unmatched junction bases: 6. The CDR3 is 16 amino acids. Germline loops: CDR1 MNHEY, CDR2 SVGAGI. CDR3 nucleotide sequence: TGTGCCAGCAGTTACCGGGGACAGGGGGCTAGAAATGAGCAGTTCTTC. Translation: CASSYRGQGARNEQFF.

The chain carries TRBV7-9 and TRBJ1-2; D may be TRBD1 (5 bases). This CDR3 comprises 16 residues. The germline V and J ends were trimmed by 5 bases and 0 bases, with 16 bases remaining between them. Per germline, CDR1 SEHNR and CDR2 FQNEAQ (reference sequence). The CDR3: CASSPLLLTANYGYTF. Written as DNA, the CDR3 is TGTGCCAGCAGCCCACTCCTCCTGACAGCTAACTATGGCTACACCTTC.

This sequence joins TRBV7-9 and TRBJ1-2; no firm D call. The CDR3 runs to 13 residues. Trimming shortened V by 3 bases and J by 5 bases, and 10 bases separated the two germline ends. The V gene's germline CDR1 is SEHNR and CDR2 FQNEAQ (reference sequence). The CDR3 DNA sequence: TGTGCCAGCAGCTTCATGGCCGGGTATGGCTACACCTTC. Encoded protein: CASSFMAGYGYTF.

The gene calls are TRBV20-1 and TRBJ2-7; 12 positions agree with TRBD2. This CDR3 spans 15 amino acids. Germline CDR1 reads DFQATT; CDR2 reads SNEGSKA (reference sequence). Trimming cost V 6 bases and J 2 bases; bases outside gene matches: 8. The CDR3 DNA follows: TGCAGTGCCAGTTCTAGCGGGAGGGCCCCCTACGAGCAGTACTTC. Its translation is CSASSSGRAPYEQYF.

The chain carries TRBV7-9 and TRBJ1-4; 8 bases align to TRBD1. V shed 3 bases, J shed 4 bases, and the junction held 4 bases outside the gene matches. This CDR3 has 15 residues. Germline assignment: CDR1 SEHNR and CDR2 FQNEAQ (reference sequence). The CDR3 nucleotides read TGTGCCAGCAGCTTCGGACAGGGTAGTAATGAAAAACTGTTTTTT. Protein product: CASSFGQGSNEKLFF.

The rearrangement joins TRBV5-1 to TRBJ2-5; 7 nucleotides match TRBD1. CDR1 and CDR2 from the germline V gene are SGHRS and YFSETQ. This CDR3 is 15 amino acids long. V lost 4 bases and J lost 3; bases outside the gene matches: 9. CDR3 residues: CASSPFDRAKETQYF. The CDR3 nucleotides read TGCGCCAGCAGCCCTTTTGACAGGGCGAAAGAGACCCAGTACTTC. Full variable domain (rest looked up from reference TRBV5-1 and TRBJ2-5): KAGVTQTPRYLIKTRGQQVTLSCSPISGHRSVSWYQQTPGQGLQFLFEYFSETQRNKGNFPGRFSGRQFSNSRSEMNVSTLELGDSALYLCASSPFDRAKETQYFGPGTRLLVL.

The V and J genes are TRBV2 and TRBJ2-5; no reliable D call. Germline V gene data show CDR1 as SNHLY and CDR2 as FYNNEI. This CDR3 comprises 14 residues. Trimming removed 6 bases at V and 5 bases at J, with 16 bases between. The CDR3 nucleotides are TGTGCCAGCAGGGAGACTGACGCCGGGGAGACCCAGTACTTC. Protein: CASRETDAGETQYF.

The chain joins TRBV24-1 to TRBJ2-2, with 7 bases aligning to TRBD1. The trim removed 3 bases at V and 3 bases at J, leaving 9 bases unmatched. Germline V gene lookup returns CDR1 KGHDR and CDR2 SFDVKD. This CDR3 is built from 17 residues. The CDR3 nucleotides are TGTGCCACCAGTGATATTGCCGGGACAGCTCACACCGGGGAGCTGTTTTTT. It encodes CATSDIAGTAHTGELFF.